This TCR beta chain stems from a study of cytomegalovirus exposure and HLA in healthy donors. Both 60 Vbeta primers and 13 Jbeta primers went into the PCR. Assay: immunoSEQ multiplex PCR; the TCRdb copy retains only in-frame clones and omits some. The sample has 96,000 or so clones. This clonotype was sampled from a girl aged 5 to 17 in good health and CMV-seropositive. The source material was PBMCs.

The CDR3, as DNA: TGTGCCAGCAGCTTATCCCAGGGGGCTATGGCGACTTTCTTT. It encodes CASSLSQGAMATFF. The chain links TRBV5-6 to TRBJ1-1; 8 positions match TRBD1. Looked up from germline, CDR1 is SGHDT and CDR2 is YYEEEE. V trimming: 2 bases; J trimming: 12 bases; junction bases outside the gene matches: 12. CDR3 length: 14 residues. The variable domain in full, completed from reference TRBV5-6 and TRBJ1-1, reads DAGVTQSPTHLIKTRGQQVTLRCSPKSGHDTVSWYQQALGQGPQFIFQYYEEEERQRGNFPDRFSGHQFPNYSSELNVNALLLGDSALYLCASSLSQGAMATFFGQGTRLTVV.